A selection of T cell receptor beta chains follows, all from one sample in a study of cytomegalovirus exposure and HLA in healthy donors. TCRdb keeps only in-frame clones here, not all; method: immunoSEQ multiplex PCR. The sample yields over 150,000 clones, 65% to 70% seen once. Sequences were obtained from PBMCs. These receptors were taken from a woman younger than 35 in good health and CMV-seropositive. Each CDR3 is given with its conserved first and last residue. The D gene is left open where the match is weak. Clone size is not always given. Where it is, it says once, few, many or a class for expanded clones.

TRBV2,-,-,TRBJ2-7,TGTGCCAGCAGCGACAACGAGCAGTACTTC,CASSDNEQYF
TRBV5-1,-,-,TRBJ2-5,TGCGCCAGCACGAGCTCAGGAGAGACCCAGTACTTC,CASTSSGETQYF
TRBV7-3,-,-,TRBJ1-1,TGTGCCAGCGCTAGTCCGGGGGTGAACACTGAAGCTTTCTTT,CASASPGVNTEAFF
TRBV27,once,TRBD1,TRBJ2-7,TGTGCCAGCAGCCTCCCCGGGACAGGGGGCAACGAGCAGTACTTC,CASSLPGTGGNEQYF
TRBV5-1,few,-,TRBJ2-7,TGCGCCAGCAGCGAAGACAACCCCTACGAGCAGTACTTC,CASSEDNPYEQYF
TRBV9,-,-,TRBJ2-4,TGTGCCAATATCCAACTAGCCAAAAACATTCAGTACTTC,CANIQLAKNIQYF
TRBV12-5,-,TRBD1,TRBJ2-3,TGTGCTAGTGGTCCGGGACAGAGTTACACAGATACGCAGTATTTT,CASGPGQSYTDTQYF
TRBV18,-,-,TRBJ1-3,TGTGCCAGCTCACTTGACAGTCCGACGGGCGGAAACACCATATATTTT,CASSLDSPTGGNTIYF
TRBV5-1,-,-,TRBJ2-1,TGCGCCAGCAGCTTTAGTGGAGGGTCTAAAGAAGCGGGTGAGCAGTTCTTC,CASSFSGGSKEAGEQFF
TRBV5-6,-,TRBD1,TRBJ1-1,TGTGCCAGCAGCTGGGGACAGGGGGCCGGTGAAGCTTTCTTT,CASSWGQGAGEAFF
TRBV7-2,-,-,TRBJ1-2,TGTGCCAGCAGCCCCCTCCCGTCCTCTTACTATGGCTACACCTTC,CASSPLPSSYYGYTF
TRBV28,-,TRBD2,TRBJ2-7,TGTGCCAGCAGTTCAGCCACGGGACTAGCGGGCGGAATACGCTATTACTACGAGCAGTACTTC,CASSSATGLAGGIRYYYEQYF
TRBV7-8,few,-,TRBJ2-1,TGTGCCAGCAGCTTAGGGTCAGCGGTGTACAATGAGCAGTTCTTC,CASSLGSAVYNEQFF
TRBV2,-,-,TRBJ1-2,TGTGCCAGCAGAGTGGGCGGGTACTATGGGGGCTACACCTTC,CASRVGGYYGGYTF
TRBV19,-,-,TRBJ1-1,TGTGCCAGTAGTCCCACCACAGGAGTCACTGAAGCTTTCTTT,CASSPTTGVTEAFF
TRBV27,-,TRBD2,TRBJ2-7,TGTGCCAGCAGTTTAGCGACGCCAGCGGGATACCACGAGCAGTACTTC,CASSLATPAGYHEQYF
TRBV4-1,-,TRBD1,TRBJ2-7,TGCGCCAGCAGCCAGGGGACAGGACCGTCCTACGAGCAGTACTTC,CASSQGTGPSYEQYF
TRBV27,-,-,TRBJ2-7,TGTGCCAGCAGTTTATTCCCCCCTAGGGGGGGGTACGAGCAGTACTTC,CASSLFPPRGGYEQYF